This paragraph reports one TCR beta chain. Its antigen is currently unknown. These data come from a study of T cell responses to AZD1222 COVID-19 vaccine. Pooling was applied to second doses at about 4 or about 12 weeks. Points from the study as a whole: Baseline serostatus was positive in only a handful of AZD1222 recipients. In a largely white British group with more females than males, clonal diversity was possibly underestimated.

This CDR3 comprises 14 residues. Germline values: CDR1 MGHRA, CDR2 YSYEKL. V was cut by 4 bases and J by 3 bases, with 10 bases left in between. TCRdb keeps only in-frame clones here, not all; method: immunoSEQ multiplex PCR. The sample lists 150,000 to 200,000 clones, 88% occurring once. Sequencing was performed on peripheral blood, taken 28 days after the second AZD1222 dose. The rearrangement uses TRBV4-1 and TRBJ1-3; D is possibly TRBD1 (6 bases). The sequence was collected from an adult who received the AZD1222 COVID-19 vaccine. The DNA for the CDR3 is TGCGCCAGCAGCCGACAGGAAATTGGAAACACCATATATTTT. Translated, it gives CASSRQEIGNTIYF.